The rows below give T cell receptor beta chains drawn from one sample of a study of cytomegalovirus exposure and HLA in healthy donors. Clones were read by immunoSEQ multiplex PCR, and TCRdb kept only the in-frame ones, dropping some. The sample yields around 60,000 clones, 90% seen once. The source material was PBMCs. The source of these receptors is a man younger than 30 in good health and CMV-seronegative. CDR3s include the opening cysteine and the closing phenylalanine or tryptophan. A D gene is named only where the DNA matches it firmly. The listing skips clone size in some rows; elsewhere it reads once, few, many or a size class.

j_call | d_call | clone_size | v_call | cdr3_nt | cdr3_aa
TRBJ2-1 | TRBD2 | . | TRBV7-9 | TGTGCCAGCAGCTTAGGGACCGGCGGGAGGGCCAATGAGCAGTTCTTC | CASSLGTGGRANEQFF
TRBJ2-2 | TRBD1 | . | TRBV7-7 | TGTGCTAGCAGGCAGGGGGACACCGGGGAGCTGTTTTTT | CASRQGDTGELFF
TRBJ2-7 | TRBD1 | . | TRBV19 | TGTGCCAGTAGTATTGCGGACAGGGGGCTTTACGAGCAGTACTTC | CASSIADRGLYEQYF
TRBJ1-1 | . | . | TRBV11-3 | TGTGCCAGCAGCTTAGAATCAGGGGCTGAAGCTTTCTTT | CASSLESGAEAFF
TRBJ2-5 | TRBD1 | . | TRBV15 | TGTGCCACCAGGGGGGACAGGGGAAGGTTGGAGACCCAGTACTTC | CATRGDRGRLETQYF
TRBJ2-3 | TRBD1 | . | TRBV11-3 | TGTGCCAGCAGCCGACAGGGGTCGCCGGGAGATACGCAGTATTTT | CASSRQGSPGDTQYF
TRBJ2-1 | . | . | TRBV11-1 | TGTGCCAGCAGCACAGTACAGGGCGGCAACAATGAGCAGTTCTTC | CASSTVQGGNNEQFF
TRBJ2-1 | . | . | TRBV6-5 | TGTGCCAGCAGTTCCCGCGGACAGACCGTTAATGAGCAGTTCTTC | CASSSRGQTVNEQFF
TRBJ2-3 | . | . | TRBV5-5 | TGTGCCAGCAGCCCCACTACACCGAGAAGCACAGATACGCAGTATTTT | CASSPTTPRSTDTQYF
TRBJ1-2 | TRBD1 | . | TRBV28 | TGTGCCAGCAGCTCTGGTGGAGGGACAGGGGGCTCCGCCTATGGCTACACCTTC | CASSSGGGTGGSAYGYTF
TRBJ2-1 | TRBD1 | . | TRBV9 | TGTGCCAGCAGCGCCGAGGGACAGGGTACCCACAATGAGCAGTTCTTC | CASSAEGQGTHNEQFF
TRBJ2-7 | . | . | TRBV7-9 | TGTGCCAGCAGCCCACTGCGATACGAGCAGTACTTC | CASSPLRYEQYF
TRBJ2-3 | TRBD1 | . | TRBV6-5 | TGTGCCAGCAGTTACTTGACAGGGGCCACAGATACGCAGTATTTT | CASSYLTGATDTQYF
TRBJ2-2 | . | . | TRBV19 | TGTGCCAGTAGTAGGGCTAGCGAGATTACCGGGGAGCTGTTTTTT | CASSRASEITGELFF
TRBJ2-5 | . | . | TRBV21-1 | TGTGCCAGTCCCCCACAAGAGACCCAGTACTTC | CASPPQETQYF
TRBJ2-3 | TRBD2 | . | TRBV11-2 | TGTGCCAGCAGCACGCTAGCGGGAGCGGGCACAGATACGCAGTATTTT | CASSTLAGAGTDTQYF
TRBJ2-7 | . | . | TRBV19 | TGTGCCAGTAGTTTCCTGACAGGCTCGGTCGAGCAGTACTTC | CASSFLTGSVEQYF
TRBJ2-7 | TRBD2 | . | TRBV15 | TGTGCCACCAGAGATAGTAGCGGGAGCACCTACGAGCAGTACTTC | CATRDSSGSTYEQYF
TRBJ2-5 | TRBD2 | . | TRBV5-4 | TGTGCCAGCAGCCAAACTAGCGACATCTCCCGAGAGACCCAGTACTTC | CASSQTSDISRETQYF
TRBJ2-1 | . | . | TRBV7-3 | TGTGCCAGCAGCGCCAGAGGCCCCGGCGCGGATGAGCAGTTCTTC | CASSARGPGADEQFF
TRBJ2-5 | . | once | TRBV2 | TGTGCCAGCAAGGTCGACCCCGGGGTGGAGACCCAGTACTTC | CASKVDPGVETQYF
TRBJ2-3 | TRBD2 | . | TRBV9 | TGTGCCAGCAGCGTAGGACTAGCGGGAGATTCAAATACGCAGTATTTT | CASSVGLAGDSNTQYF
TRBJ1-1 | TRBD1 | . | TRBV7-2 | TGTGCCAGCAGCTTAGGACCGGGACAGGGAGGCCCTGAAGCTTTCTTT | CASSLGPGQGGPEAFF
TRBJ1-4 | . | . | TRBV5-1 | TGCGCCAGCAGCAGGGGGTTTTCAACTAATGAAAAACTGTTTTTT | CASSRGFSTNEKLFF
TRBJ2-5 | . | . | TRBV28 | TGTGCCAGCAGTCTCTATAGGGGGTTGGAGACCCAGTACTTC | CASSLYRGLETQYF
TRBJ2-3 | TRBD2 | once | TRBV7-3 | TGTGCCAGCAGTCCGAGTGGGGGGGCAGATACGCAGTATTTT | CASSPSGGADTQYF
TRBJ2-1 | TRBD2 | . | TRBV27 | TGTGCCAGCAGTTTAACCGGACTAGCGGGAGGTACTGGGGATGAGCAGTTCTTC | CASSLTGLAGGTGDEQFF
TRBJ2-1 | TRBD1 | . | TRBV29-1 | TGCAGCGTTGACTTATGGGGACAGGGTGATGAGCAGTTCTTC | CSVDLWGQGDEQFF
TRBJ2-7 | TRBD1 | . | TRBV11-2 | TGTGCCAGCAGCTTCGGACAGGTCCCCTCCTACGAGCAGTACTTC | CASSFGQVPSYEQYF
TRBJ2-1 | . | . | TRBV7-8 | TGTGCCAGCAGCTTAAAGTCCGGAGGCGACTCCTACAATGAGCAGTTCTTC | CASSLKSGGDSYNEQFF
TRBJ2-5 | . | . | TRBV7-9 | TGTGCCAGCAGCTTACGAGTGGGAGAAGAGACCCAGTACTTC | CASSLRVGEETQYF
TRBJ1-1 | . | . | TRBV5-6 | TGTGCCAGCAGCTCCCGGGGGGGACTGACGAACACTGAAGCTTTCTTT | CASSSRGGLTNTEAFF
TRBJ2-7 | TRBD1 | few | TRBV14 | TGTGCCAGCAGCCCAAAGGGGGCTAGTCAGTACTTC | CASSPKGASQYF
TRBJ1-1 | . | . | TRBV7-8 | TGTGCCAGCAGCTCGGACGGGGGTAACACTGAAGCTTTCTTT | CASSSDGGNTEAFF
TRBJ2-7 | TRBD1 | . | TRBV7-9 | TGTGCCAGCAGCCCCAAAAAGTCGGACAGGCTCTACTACGAGCAGTACTTC | CASSPKKSDRLYYEQYF